This T cell receptor (beta chain) stems from a study of T cell changes during pregnancy in multiple sclerosis. Trimming removed 4 bases from V and 0 bases from J; junction bases left unmatched: 11. Germline values: CDR1 SGDLS, CDR2 YYNGEE. The length of the CDR3 is 17 residues. Profiling relied on immunoSEQ multiplex PCR, and the TCRdb table lists in-frame clones only, not all of them. The sample has about 50,000 clones; about 90% are singletons. The source material was CD8+ T cells from peripheral blood mononuclear cells, sampled after pregnancy. The chain links TRBV9 to TRBJ2-3, with 7 bases lining up with TRBD2. This clonotype was obtained from a female donor with multiple sclerosis, enrolled in a pregnancy study. The DNA for the CDR3 is TGTGCCAGCAGCCACACACTACTAGCGTCTAGCACAGATACGCAGTATTTT. Translating it yields CASSHTLLASSTDTQYF.